This section outlines one T cell receptor (beta chain) sequence together with its context. This specimen comes from a study of cytomegalovirus exposure and HLA in healthy donors. The CDR3 totals 13 residues. Germline lookup yields CDR1 SGHRS and CDR2 YFSETQ. The ends were cut back, 7 bases at V and 4 bases at J, with 14 bases in the middle. PCR primers comprised 60 Vbeta and 13 Jbeta primers. Only in-frame clones appear in the TCRdb table, and some are missing; sequencing was by immunoSEQ multiplex PCR. Found here are tens of thousands of clones, about 60% of them singletons; the top ten hold approximately 15%.

What was sequenced was PBMCs. The receptor was derived from a middle-aged woman in good health and CMV-seropositive. The rearrangement uses TRBV5-1 and TRBJ1-2; D is unclear. The CDR3 DNA follows: TGCGCCAGCGGACCCCCTGAGGGCTATGGCTACACCTTC. This translates into CASGPPEGYGYTF.